A selection of T cell receptor beta chains follows, all from one sample in a study of T cell changes during pregnancy in multiple sclerosis. Using immunoSEQ multiplex PCR, the repertoire was profiled, and TCRdb retains in-frame clones only, with some absent. The table has some 54,000 clones, roughly 93% seen once; the top ten hold under 2%. The starting material was peripheral blood, obtained after pregnancy. These TCRs come from a female donor with multiple sclerosis, enrolled in a pregnancy study. Each CDR3 is given with its conserved first and last residue. A D gene is named only where the DNA matches it firmly. The listing skips clone size in some rows; elsewhere it reads once, few, many or a size class.

TRBD2	TRBV7-9	-	TRBJ2-3	CASSFGDRAGGADTQYF	TGTGCCAGCAGCTTTGGGGATCGGGCGGGAGGGGCAGATACGCAGTATTTT
TRBD1	TRBV28	-	TRBJ2-2	CASSLDRDNTGELFF	TGTGCCAGCAGTTTGGACAGGGACAACACCGGGGAGCTGTTTTTT
-	TRBV18	few	TRBJ1-1	CASSYGRALNTEAFF	TGTGCCAGCTCTTACGGCAGGGCTCTGAACACTGAAGCTTTCTTT
-	TRBV25-1	-	TRBJ2-1	CATGTFNEQFF	TGTGCCACCGGGACTTTCAATGAGCAGTTCTTC
TRBD2	TRBV10-3	-	TRBJ2-2	CAISVIAGGPTGELFF	TGTGCCATCAGTGTTATAGCGGGAGGGCCTACCGGGGAGCTGTTTTTT
-	TRBV6-5	-	TRBJ1-2	CASSSLQGIYGYTF	TGTGCCAGCAGTTCACTCCAGGGGATCTATGGCTACACCTTC
TRBD2	TRBV27	-	TRBJ2-3	CASRREGPTDTQYF	TGTGCCAGCAGGCGGGAGGGCCCAACAGATACGCAGTATTTT
-	TRBV6-1	-	TRBJ1-1	CASSEGSSVEAFF	TGTGCCAGCAGTGAAGGATCCAGCGTTGAAGCTTTCTTT
-	TRBV5-1	-	TRBJ2-7	CASSLARALSYEQYF	TGCGCCAGCAGCTTGGCACGAGCTCTCTCCTACGAGCAGTACTTC
-	TRBV18	once	TRBJ1-4	CASSVGQNEKLFF	TGTGCCAGCTCAGTAGGACAGAATGAAAAACTGTTTTTT
TRBD2	TRBV7-2	-	TRBJ2-1	CASSLGGLPPVGEQFF	TGTGCCAGCAGCTTAGGGGGACTACCCCCTGTAGGTGAGCAGTTCTTC
-	TRBV6-4	-	TRBJ2-7	CASSVVPPGPSPISYEQYF	TGTGCCAGCAGTGTCGTCCCCCCGGGTCCCAGCCCCATCTCATACGAGCAGTACTTC
TRBD1	TRBV9	-	TRBJ1-2	CASSTITPTGDLKKGYTF	TGTGCCAGCAGCACGATCACTCCGACAGGGGACCTGAAAAAGGGCTACACCTTC
-	TRBV21-1	-	TRBJ1-1	CASTHAGACHKNTEAFF	TGTGCCAGCACCCATGCAGGGGCTTGTCATAAGAACACTGAAGCTTTCTTT
-	TRBV13	once	TRBJ2-3	CASSPRLTDTQYF	TGTGCCAGCAGCCCGCGCCTCACAGATACGCAGTATTTT
-	TRBV29-1	-	TRBJ1-2	CSVEDTGGRGYTF	TGCAGCGTTGAAGATACGGGGGGCCGTGGCTACACCTTC
-	TRBV19	once	TRBJ1-2	CASRLRGFGEGYTF	-
TRBD1	TRBV5-5	-	TRBJ2-3	CASSQGAGDTQYF	TGTGCCAGCTCACAGGGGGCGGGTGATACGCAGTATTTT
-	TRBV5-1	once	TRBJ2-5	CASSDGLRQETQYF	TGCGCCAGCAGCGACGGACTGCGACAAGAGACCCAGTACTTC
TRBD1	TRBV4-1	-	TRBJ2-1	CASSPGQGWNEQFF	TGCGCCAGCAGCCCCGGACAGGGGTGGAATGAGCAGTTCTTC
TRBD1	TRBV27	-	TRBJ1-1	CASSSAGTGGIGAFF	TGTGCCAGCAGTTCAGCCGGGACAGGGGGGATCGGGGCTTTCTTT
TRBD1	TRBV7-9	-	TRBJ2-5	CASSLRQGAFETQYF	TGTGCCAGCAGCTTACGGCAGGGGGCGTTTGAGACCCAGTACTTC
TRBD1	TRBV28	-	TRBJ1-2	CASTTGGLYGYTF	TGTGCCAGCACCACAGGGGGGCTCTATGGCTACACCTTC
TRBD1	TRBV28	-	TRBJ2-7	CASSAGQGVSYEQYF	TGTGCCAGCAGTGCGGGACAGGGGGTCTCCTACGAGCAGTACTTC
-	TRBV6-1	-	TRBJ2-3	CASSDRGGSTDTQYF	TGTGCCAGCAGTGATAGGGGAGGTAGCACAGATACGCAGTATTTT
TRBD2	TRBV6-5	-	TRBJ2-1	CASSYSAGGSGEQFF	TGTGCCAGCAGTTACAGCGCGGGAGGGAGCGGTGAGCAGTTCTTC
TRBD1	TRBV28	-	TRBJ2-7	CASNQDRGRVEQYF	TGTGCCAGCAACCAGGACAGGGGGCGCGTCGAGCAGTACTTC
-	TRBV12-1	-	TRBJ2-7	CASSCGLANSYEQYF	TGTGCCAGCAGCTGTGGACTAGCGAACTCCTACGAGCAGTACTTC
-	TRBV27	-	TRBJ2-7	CASSFSSGDEQYF	TGTGCCAGCAGTTTCTCCTCGGGGGACGAGCAGTACTTC
-	TRBV7-9	-	TRBJ2-5	CASSLESATGTQYF	TGTGCCAGCAGCTTAGAAAGCGCCACGGGGACCCAGTACTTC
TRBD1	TRBV27	-	TRBJ2-2	CASTRWGQGPGELFF	TGTGCCAGCACCAGGTGGGGACAGGGACCCGGGGAGCTGTTTTTT
-	TRBV11-2	-	TRBJ2-4	CASSFAPRGSRAKNIQYF	TGTGCCAGCAGCTTTGCCCCCCGGGGAAGTAGGGCCAAAAACATTCAGTACTTC
-	TRBV7-2	-	TRBJ2-7	CASSLEVVRNEQYF	TGTGCCAGCAGCTTAGAAGTTGTGAGAAACGAGCAGTACTTC
TRBD1	TRBV18	-	TRBJ1-1	CASSPPDRGRRMNTEAFF	TGTGCCAGCTCACCCCCTGACAGGGGTCGACGCATGAACACTGAAGCTTTCTTT
-	TRBV5-5	-	TRBJ1-2	CASSLELNETF	TGTGCCAGCAGCTTGGAATTAAACGAGACCTTC
-	TRBV19	-	TRBJ2-2	CATKSTFTKPTGELFF	TGTGCCACCAAGAGTACTTTTACCAAGCCCACCGGGGAGCTGTTTTTT
-	TRBV7-9	-	TRBJ2-2	CASSGGTPNTGELFF	TGTGCCAGCAGTGGCGGGACTCCAAACACCGGGGAGCTGTTTTTT
-	TRBV19	-	TRBJ2-7	CASSETIGPYEQYF	TGTGCCAGTAGTGAAACTATTGGCCCTTACGAGCAGTACTTC
TRBD1	TRBV11-3	few	TRBJ1-1	CASSSGQNTEAFF	TGTGCCAGCAGCTCGGGACAGAATACTGAAGCTTTCTTT
TRBD2	TRBV5-4	-	TRBJ2-5	CASSLGGLAEETQYF	TGTGCCAGCAGCTTGGGGGGACTAGCGGAAGAGACCCAGTACTTC
-	TRBV18	-	TRBJ1-1	CASSPTQGYKMNTEAFF	TGTGCCAGCTCACCAACGCAGGGGTACAAGATGAACACTGAAGCTTTCTTT
-	TRBV29-1	once	TRBJ2-2	CSVGQGRYTGELFF	TGCAGCGTTGGGCAGGGTCGGTACACCGGGGAGCTGTTTTTT
TRBD2	TRBV7-2	-	TRBJ2-2	CASSQRTSGKAGELFF	TGTGCCAGCAGCCAGAGGACTAGCGGGAAAGCCGGGGAGCTGTTTTTT
-	TRBV19	-	TRBJ2-1	CASSISGGSSYNEQFF	TGTGCCAGTAGTATTTCTGGCGGAAGCTCCTACAATGAGCAGTTCTTC
-	TRBV29-1	-	TRBJ2-5	CSVGTKETQYF	TGCAGCGTAGGGACAAAAGAGACCCAGTACTTC
-	TRBV2	-	TRBJ2-1	CASSERGQRPYNEQFF	TGTGCCAGCAGTGAAAGAGGTCAGCGGCCCTACAATGAGCAGTTCTTC
TRBD1	TRBV5-6	-	TRBJ2-1	CASSPTPGQRTWQFF	TGTGCCAGCAGCCCGACTCCGGGACAGAGAACATGGCAGTTCTTC
TRBD2	TRBV5-8	-	TRBJ2-1	CASSLRPTSADEQFF	TGTGCCAGCAGCTTGCGCCCGACTAGCGCCGATGAGCAGTTCTTC
-	TRBV6-1	-	TRBJ1-2	CASTKPAGYGYTF	TGTGCCAGCACCAAACCGGCGGGATATGGCTACACCTTC
-	TRBV4-3	-	TRBJ2-7	CASSQERLAYEQYF	TGCGCCAGCAGCCAAGAGAGGCTGGCCTACGAGCAGTACTTC
-	TRBV5-1	-	TRBJ2-7	CASSLVGSSYEQYF	TGCGCCAGCAGCTTGGTCGGGAGCTCCTACGAGCAGTACTTC